Given below is one TCR beta chain in context. Its antigen is as yet unknown. The V gene's germline CDR1 is MNHEY and CDR2 SVGEGT. This CDR3 is 21 amino acids long. TCR beta cDNA was made by 5'RACE template switching with UMIs. TCRdb processed the 5' RACE reads again and assigns one entry to each CDR3 protein, with no DNA. Its table records about 260,000 distinct CDR3 sequences. The data originate from a study of T cells expressing NK-cell markers. Study findings and constraints: Of the CD8+ T cells in roughly 6 donors, about 1.0-7.0% belonged to dominant NKG2C+ clonotypes.

Sequences were obtained from blood T cells: a sorted CD56 or NKG2C T cell subset, CD4+ or CD8+ T cells, or bulk PBMC T cells (not recorded which). The clonotype was recovered from a woman aged 18 to 69 in good health. The chain recombines TRBV6-2 or TRBV6-3 with TRBJ2-2; TCRdb outputs TRBD2, but without DNA this stays unchecked. The chain's CDR3 is CASIPRPLLLLAGGDTGELFF.